These 13 T cell receptor beta chains originate from one sample sequenced in a study of blood T cell repertoires in COVID-19. Assay: immunoSEQ multiplex PCR; the TCRdb copy retains only in-frame clones and omits some. The table shows about 240,000 clones, with about 81% occurring only once. The sample consisted of peripheral blood. These receptor sequences come from a woman aged 55-70 years with active or convalescent COVID-19.

The rearrangement links TRBV30 to TRBJ1-2; 8 bases align to TRBD1. This CDR3 region has 14 residues. After removal of 4 bases from V and 4 bases from J, the junction contained 8 bases not matched to a gene. Germline assignment: CDR1 GTSNPN and CDR2 SVGIG (reference sequence). CDR3 loop: CAWTQGANRYGYTF. DNA for the CDR3: TGTGCCTGGACCCAGGGGGCTAATCGCTATGGCTACACCTTC.

CDR3 sequence reads: CASSSLVTSDRAHNGELFF. In nucleotides, the CDR3 is TGTGCCAGCAGCTCTTTAGTCACCTCGGACAGGGCCCATAACGGGGAGCTGTTTTTT. The chain employs TRBV11-2 and TRBJ2-2; TRBD1 matches at 8 bases. V shed 4 bases, J shed 7 bases, and the junction held 20 bases outside the gene matches. Germline V lookup: CDR1 SGHAT, CDR2 FQNNGV. CDR3 length equals 19 residues.

The chain recombines TRBV5-1 with TRBJ2-7; 7 nucleotides match TRBD1. J gave up 5 bases and V 0 bases, and 5 bases lay outside the gene matches. CDR1 and CDR2 (germline): SGHRS, YFSETQ. This CDR3 region has 14 residues. The CDR3 nucleotides are TGCGCCAGCAGCTTGGGACAGGGAATCCACGAGCAGTACTTC. It specifies CASSLGQGIHEQYF.

The gene calls are TRBV27 and TRBJ2-3; the match to TRBD2 covers 7 bases. Trimming removed 6 bases from V and 0 bases from J; junction bases left unmatched: 15. The CDR3 length is 18 residues. The germline CDR1 and CDR2 sequences are MNHEY and SMNVEV (reference sequence). The CDR3 DNA reads TGTGCCAGCAGCCGCGGACTAGTTGCCGGCTATAGCACAGATACGCAGTATTTT. It translates to CASSRGLVAGYSTDTQYF.

The table lists this clone with a few counts. The chain has TRBV9 and TRBJ1-6; 9 nucleotides line up with TRBD1. CDR3 size: 17 residues. V lost 2 bases to trimming and J lost 5 bases; unmatched junction nucleotides: 8. CDR1 and CDR2 from the germline V gene are SGDLS and YYNGEE. The CDR3 sequence is CASSVTGGDFDNSPLHF. The DNA of the CDR3 is TGTGCCAGCAGCGTGACAGGGGGGGACTTCGATAATTCACCCCTCCACTTT.

J is TRBJ1-6 and V is TRBV5-1; D is unclear. The CDR3 spans 16 residues. With 4 bases removed from V and 0 bases from J, the gap between germline ends came to 11 bases. Germline V gives CDR1 SGHRS, CDR2 YFSETQ. This chain's CDR3 is CASSQEVSSYNSPLHF. CDR3 nucleotides: TGCGCCAGCAGCCAAGAAGTGAGCTCCTATAATTCACCCCTCCACTTT.

The CDR3 DNA is TGTGCCAGCAGTTTGCGAGGTGGTAACTATGGCTACACCTTC. Residues: CASSLRGGNYGYTF. The chain combines TRBV27 with TRBJ1-2; D is uncertain. Germline loops: CDR1 MNHEY, CDR2 SMNVEV (reference sequence). The CDR3 runs to 14 residues. V lost 3 bases to trimming and J lost 1 base, with 9 bases between them.

The sample holds one count of this clone. The gene calls are TRBV15 and TRBJ2-1, with 7 bases that match TRBD1. With V trimmed by 4 bases and J by 6 bases, 6 bases remained unmatched. Per the germline V gene, CDR1 is LNHNV and CDR2 is YYDKDF (reference sequence). This CDR3 has 14 residues. The CDR3: CATSNHRGVNEQFF. DNA of the CDR3: TGTGCCACCAGCAATCACAGGGGAGTCAATGAGCAGTTCTTC. The full variable domain, its missing parts supplied by reference TRBV15 and TRBJ2-1, is DAMVIQNPRYQVTQFGKPVTLSCSQTLNHNVMYWYQQKSSQAPKLLFHYYDKDFNNEADTPDNFQSRRPNTSFCFLDIRSPGLGDTAMYLCATSNHRGVNEQFFGPGTRLTVL.

V usage is TRBV9 and J usage is TRBJ2-3; 9 bases line up with TRBD2. Trimming cost V 3 bases and J 7 bases; bases outside gene matches: 3. Germline CDR1 reads SGDLS; CDR2 reads YYNGEE. This CDR3 is built from 13 residues. This CDR3 reads CASSALAGNTQYF. CDR3 bases: TGTGCCAGCAGCGCCCTAGCGGGGAATACGCAGTATTTT.

The chain employs TRBV6-6 and TRBJ1-4; possible D gene TRBD1, 6 bases. V was clipped by 5 bases and J by 7 bases, with 26 bases between them. This CDR3 region has 18 residues. The germline CDR1 and CDR2 sequences are MNHNY and SVGAGI (reference sequence). As DNA, the CDR3 is TGTGCCAGCAGTCCCCTCTCCTATGGGCAGGGGCGAGGTGAAAAACTGTTTTTT. Residues: CASSPLSYGQGRGEKLFF.

This chain uses TRBV5-1 with TRBJ1-6; a weak D match, TRBD1 (5 bases). Trimming cost V 7 bases and J 8 bases, with 19 bases left between them. Germline V CDR1 and CDR2: SGHRS, YFSETQ. The CDR3 spans 15 residues. In nucleotides, the CDR3 is TGCGCCAGCCAGCAGGGCAGGCCGGGGGATTCACCCCTCCACTTT. This gives the protein CASQQGRPGDSPLHF.

This clone came up once. This sequence joins TRBV25-1 and TRBJ1-1, with D perhaps matching TRBD1 (5 bases). Trimming left V 6 bases short and J 1 base short, with 12 bases between. The CDR3 has 14 amino acids. Germline assignment: CDR1 MGHDK and CDR2 SYGVNS. CDR3: CASSPGYGNTEAFF. The CDR3 coding sequence is TGTGCCAGCAGCCCAGGGTATGGGAACACTGAAGCTTTCTTT.

This rearrangement joins TRBV5-1 to TRBJ1-2; D gene ambiguous. Trimming pared 6 bases from V and 6 bases from J, leaving 21 bases between. This CDR3 spans 15 amino acids. Looked up from germline, CDR1 is SGHRS and CDR2 is YFSETQ. CDR3 loop: CASTQFDSAVNGYTF. The CDR3 coding sequence is TGCGCCAGCACCCAGTTCGATTCCGCCGTTAATGGCTACACCTTC.